This T cell receptor (beta chain) was obtained from a study of shared clonotypes between healthy human individuals. Study summary: Serving as donors were a couple of women and a few men, whose ages spanned 18 to 49.

Libraries were prepared by immunoSEQ multiplex PCR; TCRdb keeps only in-frame clonotypes and omits some of them. The sample comprises about 800,000 clones, about 97% of which are singletons, and under 0.25% rests with the top ten. Terminally differentiated effector memory CD45RA+ cells were left out of the naive CD8 fraction, which was CD45RO-negative and positively selected for CCR7. Study-wide findings and caveats: Some naive CD4 clonotypes, around 5%, turned up in common across a handful of donors. In contrast to clonotypes shared by all four donors, non-shared clonotypes had lower generation probabilities.

Germline lookup yields CDR1 MGHRA and CDR2 YSYEKL. The CDR3 runs to 14 residues. V lost 0 bases, J lost 4 bases, and 9 bases lay in between. This clone was observed once. The target antigen is unknown. The J gene is TRBJ2-5, the V gene TRBV4-1, with D maybe TRBD1 (5 bases). The sequence came from a young man in good health. The sample consisted of naive CD8+ T cells sorted from blood. For the CDR3, the DNA is TGCGCCAGCAGCCAAGAGCACAGGATAGAGACCCAGTACTTC. This encodes CASSQEHRIETQYF.